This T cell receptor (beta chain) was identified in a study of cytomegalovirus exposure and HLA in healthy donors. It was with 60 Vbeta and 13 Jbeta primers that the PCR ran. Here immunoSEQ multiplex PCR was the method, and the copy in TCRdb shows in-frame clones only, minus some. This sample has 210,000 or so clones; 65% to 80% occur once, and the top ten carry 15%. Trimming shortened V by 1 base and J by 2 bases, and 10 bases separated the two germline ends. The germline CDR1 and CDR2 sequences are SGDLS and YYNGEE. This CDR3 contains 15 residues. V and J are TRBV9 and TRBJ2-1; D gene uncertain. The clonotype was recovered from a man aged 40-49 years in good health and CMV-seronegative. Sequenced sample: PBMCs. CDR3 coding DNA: TGTGCCAGCAGCGTATCGGGTACCACCTACAATGAGCAGTTCTTC. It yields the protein CASSVSGTTYNEQFF.